This T cell receptor (beta chain) was retrieved from a study of Tregs in tolerant kidney transplant recipients. Study findings and constraints: Some patients' samples used different primers over time, so nucleotide sequences weren't comparable. This study did not directly address biological reproducibility. Activated donor B cell expansion appeared to reveal the most relevant donor-specific TCRbeta repertoire.

With respect to this clone: Its antigen is undetermined. Coverage ceases 3 residues before the CDR3 finishes, and the germline J gene fills in the end. The same CDR3 arises from other DNA sequences in this sample as well.

Profiled with immunoSEQ multiplex PCR; TCRdb holds only in-frame clones, not every one. The table for this sample gives roughly 23,000 clones. The nonmyeloablative bone marrow transplants came from related graft donors, with transient mixed chimerism. Unstimulated Tregs (CD4+CD25+CD127-) and CD4+CD25- non-Tregs were sorted from PBMCs. This CDR3 is built from 12 residues. Trimming removed 4 bases at V and 7 bases at J, with 8 bases between. Germline V gene data show CDR1 as SGHTA and CDR2 as FQGNSA. The sequencing used CD4+ T cells from blood (PBMCs), collected 6 months after the transplant. The clonotype originates from a human patient who received a combined kidney and bone marrow transplant. Certain T cells may be donor cells from the graft. The chain employs TRBV7-2 and TRBJ1-5; D unclear. The CDR3 here is CASSSLRQPQHF. CDR3 DNA (partial): TGTGCCAGCAGCTCCCTGCGACAGCCC.